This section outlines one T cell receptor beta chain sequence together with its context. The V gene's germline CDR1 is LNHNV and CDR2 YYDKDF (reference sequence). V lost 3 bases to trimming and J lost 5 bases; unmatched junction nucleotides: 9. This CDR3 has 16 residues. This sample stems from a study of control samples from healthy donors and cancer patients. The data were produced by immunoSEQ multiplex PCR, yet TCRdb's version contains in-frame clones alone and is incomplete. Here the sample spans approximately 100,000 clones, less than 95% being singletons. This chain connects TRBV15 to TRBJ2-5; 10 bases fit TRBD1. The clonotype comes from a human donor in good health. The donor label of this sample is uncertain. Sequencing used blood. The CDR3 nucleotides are TGTGCCACCAGCAGGTTCCGACAGGGGGCTGAGGAGACCCAGTACTTC. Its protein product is CATSRFRQGAEETQYF.